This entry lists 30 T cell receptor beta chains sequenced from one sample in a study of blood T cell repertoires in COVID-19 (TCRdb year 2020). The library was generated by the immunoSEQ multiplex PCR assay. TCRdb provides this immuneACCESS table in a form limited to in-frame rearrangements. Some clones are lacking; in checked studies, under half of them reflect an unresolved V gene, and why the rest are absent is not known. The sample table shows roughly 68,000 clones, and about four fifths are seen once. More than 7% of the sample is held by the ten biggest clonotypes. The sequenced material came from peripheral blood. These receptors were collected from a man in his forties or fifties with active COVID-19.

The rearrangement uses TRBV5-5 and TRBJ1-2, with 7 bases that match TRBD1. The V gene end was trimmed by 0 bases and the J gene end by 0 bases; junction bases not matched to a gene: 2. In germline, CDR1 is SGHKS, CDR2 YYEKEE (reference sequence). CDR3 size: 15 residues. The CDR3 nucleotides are TGTGCCAGCAGCTTGGCCCAGGGGGCTAACTATGGCTACACCTTC. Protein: CASSLAQGANYGYTF. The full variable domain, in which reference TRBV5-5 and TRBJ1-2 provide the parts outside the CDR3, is DAGVTQSPTHLIKTRGQQVTLRCSPISGHKSVSWYQQVLGQGPQFIFQYYEKEERGRGNFPDRFSARQFPNYSSELNVNALLLGDSALYLCASSLAQGANYGYTFGSGTRLTVV.

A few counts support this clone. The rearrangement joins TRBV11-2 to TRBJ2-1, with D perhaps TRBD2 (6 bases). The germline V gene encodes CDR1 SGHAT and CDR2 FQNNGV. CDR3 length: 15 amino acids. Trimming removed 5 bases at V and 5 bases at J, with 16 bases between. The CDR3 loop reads CASSPQRAAHNEQFF. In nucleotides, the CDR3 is TGTGCCAGCAGCCCTCAGCGGGCCGCCCACAATGAGCAGTTCTTC.

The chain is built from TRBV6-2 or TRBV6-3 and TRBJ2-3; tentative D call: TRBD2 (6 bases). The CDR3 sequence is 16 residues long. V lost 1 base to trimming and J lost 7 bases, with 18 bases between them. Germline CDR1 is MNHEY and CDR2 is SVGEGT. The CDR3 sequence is CASSYFEAREAHTQYF. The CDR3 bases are TGTGCCAGCAGTTACTTCGAGGCCAGGGAGGCGCATACGCAGTATTTT.

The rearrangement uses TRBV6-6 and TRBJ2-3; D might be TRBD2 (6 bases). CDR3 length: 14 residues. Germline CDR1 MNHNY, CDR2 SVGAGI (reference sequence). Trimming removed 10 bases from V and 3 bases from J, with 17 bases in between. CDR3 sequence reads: CATQRAAQTDTQYF. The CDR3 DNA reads TGTGCCACCCAGCGGGCTGCTCAGACAGATACGCAGTATTTT.

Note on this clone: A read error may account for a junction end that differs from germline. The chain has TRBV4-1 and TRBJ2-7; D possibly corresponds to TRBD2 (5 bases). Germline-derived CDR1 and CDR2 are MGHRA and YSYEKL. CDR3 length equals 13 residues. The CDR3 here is CASSLEGSGLKDF. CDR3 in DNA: TGCGCCAGCTCCCTCGAAGGGAGCGGCCTCAAGGACTTC.

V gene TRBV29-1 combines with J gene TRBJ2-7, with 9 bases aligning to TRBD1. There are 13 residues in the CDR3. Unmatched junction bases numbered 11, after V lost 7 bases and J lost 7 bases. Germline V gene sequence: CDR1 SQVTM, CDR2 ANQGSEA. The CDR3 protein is CSADTTGGREQYF. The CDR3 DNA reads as TGCAGCGCCGACACCACAGGGGGCCGGGAGCAGTACTTC.

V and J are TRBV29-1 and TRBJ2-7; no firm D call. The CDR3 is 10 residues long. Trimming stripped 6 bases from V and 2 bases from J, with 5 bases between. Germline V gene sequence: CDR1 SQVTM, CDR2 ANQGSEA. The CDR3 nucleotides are TGCAGCGTCGGTACCTACGAGCAGTACTTC. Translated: CSVGTYEQYF.

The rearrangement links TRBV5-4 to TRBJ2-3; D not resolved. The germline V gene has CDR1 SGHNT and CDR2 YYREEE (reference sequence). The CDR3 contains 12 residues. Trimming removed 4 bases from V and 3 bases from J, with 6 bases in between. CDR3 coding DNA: TGTGCCAGCAGCCTTGAGACAGATACGCAGTATTTT. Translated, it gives CASSLETDTQYF.

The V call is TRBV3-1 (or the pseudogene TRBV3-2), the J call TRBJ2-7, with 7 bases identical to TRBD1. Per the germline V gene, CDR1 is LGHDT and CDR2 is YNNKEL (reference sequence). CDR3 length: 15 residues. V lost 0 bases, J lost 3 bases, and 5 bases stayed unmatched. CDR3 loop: CASSQDSQGVYEQYF. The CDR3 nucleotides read TGTGCCAGCAGCCAAGATTCGCAGGGGGTCTACGAGCAGTACTTC.

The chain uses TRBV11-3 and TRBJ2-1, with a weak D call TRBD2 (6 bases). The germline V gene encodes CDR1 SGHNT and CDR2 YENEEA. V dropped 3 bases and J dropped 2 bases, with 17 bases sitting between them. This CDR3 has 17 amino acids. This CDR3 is CASSLGGSLIPYNEQFF. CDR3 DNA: TGTGCCAGCAGCTTGGGGGGTTCCCTTATACCCTACAATGAGCAGTTCTTC.

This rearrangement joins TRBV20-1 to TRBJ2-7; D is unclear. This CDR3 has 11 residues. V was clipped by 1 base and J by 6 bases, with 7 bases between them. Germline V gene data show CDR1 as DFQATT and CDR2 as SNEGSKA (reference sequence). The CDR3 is CSARVEFEQYF. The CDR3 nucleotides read TGCAGTGCTAGAGTAGAGTTCGAGCAGTACTTC.

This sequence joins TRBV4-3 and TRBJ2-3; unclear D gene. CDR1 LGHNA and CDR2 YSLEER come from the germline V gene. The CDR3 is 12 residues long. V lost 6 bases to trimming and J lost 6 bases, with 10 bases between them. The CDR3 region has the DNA TGCGCCAGCAGATCTACAGCTGATACGCAGTATTTT. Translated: CASRSTADTQYF.

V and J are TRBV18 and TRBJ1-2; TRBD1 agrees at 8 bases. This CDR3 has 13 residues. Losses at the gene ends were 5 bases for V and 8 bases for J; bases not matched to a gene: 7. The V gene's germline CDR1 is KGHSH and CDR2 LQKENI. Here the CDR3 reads CASSTQGDIGYTF. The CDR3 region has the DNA TGTGCCAGCTCAACACAGGGGGATATCGGCTACACCTTC.

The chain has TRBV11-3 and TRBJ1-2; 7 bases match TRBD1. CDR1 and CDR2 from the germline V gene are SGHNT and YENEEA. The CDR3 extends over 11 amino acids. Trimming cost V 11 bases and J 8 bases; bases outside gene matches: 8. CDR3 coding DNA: TGTGCCGGAGAAGGGGGCGCGGGCTACACCTTC. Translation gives CAGEGGAGYTF.

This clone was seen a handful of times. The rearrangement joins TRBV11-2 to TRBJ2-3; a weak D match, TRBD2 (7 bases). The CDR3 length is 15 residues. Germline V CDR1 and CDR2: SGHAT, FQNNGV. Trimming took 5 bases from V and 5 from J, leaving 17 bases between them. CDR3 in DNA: TGTGCCAGCAGCCCGGTGAGGGGGAGGGGAGATACGCAGTATTTT. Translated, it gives CASSPVRGRGDTQYF. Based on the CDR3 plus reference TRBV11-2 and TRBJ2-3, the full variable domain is EAGVAQSPRYKIIEKRQSVAFWCNPISGHATLYWYQQILGQGPKLLIQFQNNGVVDDSQLPKDRFSAERLKGVDSTLKIQPAKLEDSAVYLCASSPVRGRGDTQYFGPGTRLTVL.

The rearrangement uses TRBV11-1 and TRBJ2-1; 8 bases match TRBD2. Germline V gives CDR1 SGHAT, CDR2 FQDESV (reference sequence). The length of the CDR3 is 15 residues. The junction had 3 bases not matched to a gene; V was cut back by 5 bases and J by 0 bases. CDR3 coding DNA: TGTGCCAGCAGCCCGAGCGGGAGCTCCTACAATGAGCAGTTCTTC. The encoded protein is CASSPSGSSYNEQFF.

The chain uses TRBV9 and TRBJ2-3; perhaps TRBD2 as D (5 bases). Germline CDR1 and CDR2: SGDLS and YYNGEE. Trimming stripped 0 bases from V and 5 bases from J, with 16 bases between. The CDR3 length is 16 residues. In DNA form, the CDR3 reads TGTGCCAGCAGCGTAGAGTTAGGGAGTCTCGGAGATACGCAGTATTTT. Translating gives CASSVELGSLGDTQYF.

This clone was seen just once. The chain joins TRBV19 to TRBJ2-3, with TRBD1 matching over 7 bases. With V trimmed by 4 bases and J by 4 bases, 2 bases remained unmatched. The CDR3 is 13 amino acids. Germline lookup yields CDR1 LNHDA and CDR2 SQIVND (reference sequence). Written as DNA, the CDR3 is TGTGCCAGTAGTAACAGGGGCCCAGATACGCAGTATTTT. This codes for CASSNRGPDTQYF.

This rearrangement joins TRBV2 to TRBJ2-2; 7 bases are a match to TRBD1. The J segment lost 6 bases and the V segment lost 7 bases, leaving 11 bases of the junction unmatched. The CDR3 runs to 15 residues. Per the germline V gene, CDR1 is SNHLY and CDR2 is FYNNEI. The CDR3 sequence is CASNFEGAEAGELFF. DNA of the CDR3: TGTGCCAGCAATTTCGAGGGGGCGGAAGCCGGGGAGCTGTTTTTT.

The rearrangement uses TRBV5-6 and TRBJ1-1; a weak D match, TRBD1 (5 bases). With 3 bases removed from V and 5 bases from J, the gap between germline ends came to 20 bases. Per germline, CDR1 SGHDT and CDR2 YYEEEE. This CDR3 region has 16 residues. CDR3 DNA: TGTGCCAGCAGCTACCTCCCCGGCAGGGAAGTAACTGAAGCTTTCTTT. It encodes CASSYLPGREVTEAFF.

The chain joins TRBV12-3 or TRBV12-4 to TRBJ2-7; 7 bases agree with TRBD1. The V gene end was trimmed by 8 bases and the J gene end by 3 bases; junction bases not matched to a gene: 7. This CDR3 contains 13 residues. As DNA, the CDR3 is TGTGCCAGCTCCGGGACAGCCCTCTACGAGCAGTACTTC. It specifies CASSGTALYEQYF.

CDR3 amino acids: CASSFRTQTQYF. CDR3 in DNA: TGTGCCAGCAGTTTTAGGACTCAGACCCAGTACTTC. The chain combines TRBV12-3 or TRBV12-4 with TRBJ2-5, with D perhaps TRBD2 (5 bases). CDR3 length equals 12 residues. The germline V and J ends were trimmed by 3 bases and 6 bases, with 8 bases remaining between them.

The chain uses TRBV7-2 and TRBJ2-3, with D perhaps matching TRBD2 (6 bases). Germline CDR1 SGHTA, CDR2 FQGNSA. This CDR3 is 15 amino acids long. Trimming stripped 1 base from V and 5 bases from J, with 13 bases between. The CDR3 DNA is TGTGCCAGCAGCTTAGACCCGGCCGGGGGAGATACGCAGTATTTT. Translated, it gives CASSLDPAGGDTQYF.

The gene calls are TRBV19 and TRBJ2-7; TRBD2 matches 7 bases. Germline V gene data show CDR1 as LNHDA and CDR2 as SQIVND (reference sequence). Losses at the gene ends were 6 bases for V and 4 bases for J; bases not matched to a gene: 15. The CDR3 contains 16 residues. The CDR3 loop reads CASRTSGTVETYEQYF. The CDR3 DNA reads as TGTGCCAGTAGGACGAGCGGGACGGTAGAGACATACGAGCAGTACTTC.

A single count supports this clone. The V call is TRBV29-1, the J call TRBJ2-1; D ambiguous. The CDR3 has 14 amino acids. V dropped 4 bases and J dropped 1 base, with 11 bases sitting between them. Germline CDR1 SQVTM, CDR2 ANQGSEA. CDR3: CSVVPRSSYNEQFF. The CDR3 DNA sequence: TGCAGCGTTGTACCTCGGTCGTCCTACAATGAGCAGTTCTTC.

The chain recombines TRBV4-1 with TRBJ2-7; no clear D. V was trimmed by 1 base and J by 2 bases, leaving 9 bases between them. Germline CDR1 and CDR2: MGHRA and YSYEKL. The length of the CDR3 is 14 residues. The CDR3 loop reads CASSQASLTYEQYF. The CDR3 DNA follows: TGCGCCAGCAGCCAAGCGTCCCTAACCTACGAGCAGTACTTC.

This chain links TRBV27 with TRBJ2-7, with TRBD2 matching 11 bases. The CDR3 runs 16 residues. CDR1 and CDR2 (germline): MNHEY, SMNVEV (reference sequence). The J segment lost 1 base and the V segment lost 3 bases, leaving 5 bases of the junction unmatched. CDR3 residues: CASSFARLAGSYEQYF. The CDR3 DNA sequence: TGTGCCAGCAGTTTCGCCCGACTAGCGGGGTCCTACGAGCAGTACTTC.

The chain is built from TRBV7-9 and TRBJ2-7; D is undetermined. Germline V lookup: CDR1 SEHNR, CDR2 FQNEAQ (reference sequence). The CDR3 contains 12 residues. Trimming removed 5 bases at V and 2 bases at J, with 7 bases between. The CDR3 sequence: CASSPRAYEQYF. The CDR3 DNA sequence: TGTGCCAGCAGCCCGCGAGCCTACGAGCAGTACTTC.

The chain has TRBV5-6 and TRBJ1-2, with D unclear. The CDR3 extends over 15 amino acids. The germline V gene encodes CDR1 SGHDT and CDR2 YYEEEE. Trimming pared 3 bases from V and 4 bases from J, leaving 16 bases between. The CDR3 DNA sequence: TGTGCCAGCAGCTGGGCGGAGGGTAGTTTCTATGGCTACACCTTC. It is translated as CASSWAEGSFYGYTF.

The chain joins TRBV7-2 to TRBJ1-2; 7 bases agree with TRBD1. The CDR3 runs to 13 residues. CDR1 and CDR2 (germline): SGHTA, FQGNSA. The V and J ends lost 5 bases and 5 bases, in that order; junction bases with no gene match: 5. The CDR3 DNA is TGTGCCAGCAGCCTAGGACAGGAATATGGCTACACCTTC. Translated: CASSLGQEYGYTF.